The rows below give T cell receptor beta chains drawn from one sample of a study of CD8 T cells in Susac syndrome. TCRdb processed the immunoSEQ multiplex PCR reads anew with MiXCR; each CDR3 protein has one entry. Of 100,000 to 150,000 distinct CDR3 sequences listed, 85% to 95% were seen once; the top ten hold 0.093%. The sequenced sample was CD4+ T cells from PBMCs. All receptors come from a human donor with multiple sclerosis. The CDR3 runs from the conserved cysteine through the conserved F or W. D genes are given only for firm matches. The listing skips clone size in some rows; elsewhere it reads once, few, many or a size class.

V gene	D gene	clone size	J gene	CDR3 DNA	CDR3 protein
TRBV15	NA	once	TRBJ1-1	TGTGCCACCAGCAGAGAGCCGACAGGGAACACTGAAGCTTTCTTT	CATSREPTGNTEAFF
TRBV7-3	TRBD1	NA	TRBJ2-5	TGTGCCAGCAGCTTCGGGGACAGAGACCAAGAGACCCAGTACTTC	CASSFGDRDQETQYF
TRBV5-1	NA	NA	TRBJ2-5	TGCGCCAGCAGCCGAATAACATCCCAAGAGACCCAGTACTTC	CASSRITSQETQYF
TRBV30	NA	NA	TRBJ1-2	TGTGCCTGGAGCGCGGACAGTAACTATGGCTACACCTTC	CAWSADSNYGYTF
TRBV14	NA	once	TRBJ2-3	TGTGCCAGCAGCCAAGTAGATCACACAGATACGCAGTATTTT	CASSQVDHTDTQYF
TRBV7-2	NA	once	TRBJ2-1	TGTGCCAGCAGCAGCGACCACGGAAGCTCCTACAATGAGCAGTTCTTC	CASSSDHGSSYNEQFF
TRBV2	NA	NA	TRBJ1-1	TGTGCCAGCACCGGACAGATGTTGGCTGAAGCTTTCTTT	CASTGQMLAEAFF
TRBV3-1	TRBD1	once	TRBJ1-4	TGTGCCAGCAGCCACGAACAGGGGGCTCAAGGAAAACTGTTTTTT	CASSHEQGAQGKLFF
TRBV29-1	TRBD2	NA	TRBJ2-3	TGCAGCGTTGAGTCCGGCGGGGGGACGGTCACTCCAGATAAGCAGTATTTT	CSVESGGGTVTPDKQYF
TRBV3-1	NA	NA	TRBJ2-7	TGTGCCAGCAGCCCCGCGGGGGCTATACCCTACGAGCAGTACTTC	CASSPAGAIPYEQYF
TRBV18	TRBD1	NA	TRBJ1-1	TGTGCCAGCTCACCGAGTATGGGACAGGGGAACACTGAAGCTTTCTTT	CASSPSMGQGNTEAFF
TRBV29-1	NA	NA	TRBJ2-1	TGCAGCGTTGGAGTTGGCGTAAACAATGAGCAGTTCTTC	CSVGVGVNNEQFF
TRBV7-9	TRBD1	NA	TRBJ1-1	TGTGCCAGCAGCGAACAGGGGGGTACTGAAGCTTTCTTT	CASSEQGGTEAFF
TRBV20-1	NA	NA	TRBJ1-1	TGCAGTGCCGTAAGGGGAACTGAAGCTTTCTTT	CSAVRGTEAFF
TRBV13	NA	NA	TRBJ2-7	TGTGCCAGCAGCTTAGGCCAGCCCTCCTACGAGCAGTACTTC	CASSLGQPSYEQYF
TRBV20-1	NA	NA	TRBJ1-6	TGCAGTGCTAGAGATTCCGGACTGTCCTATAATTCACCCCTCCACTTT	CSARDSGLSYNSPLHF
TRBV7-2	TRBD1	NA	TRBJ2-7	TGTGCCAGCAGCTTATCCGGGACAGGGGGTGAAAAGATCTACGAGCAGTACTTC	CASSLSGTGGEKIYEQYF
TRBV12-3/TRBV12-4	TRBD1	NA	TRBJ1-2	TGTGCCAGCAGGCAGGGGGCGGTCAAATATGGCTACACCTTC	CASRQGAVKYGYTF
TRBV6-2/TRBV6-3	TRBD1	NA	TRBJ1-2	TGTGCCAGCAGACCTGGAGACAGGGTTGGCTACACCTTC	CASRPGDRVGYTF
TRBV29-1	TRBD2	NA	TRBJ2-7	TGCAGCGTTGGCGATCGGGGGGGGTACGAGCAGTACTTC	CSVGDRGGYEQYF
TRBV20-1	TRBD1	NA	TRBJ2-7	TGCAGTGCTAGACCTAGGACAGGGCCGGAGGAGCAGTACTTC	CSARPRTGPEEQYF
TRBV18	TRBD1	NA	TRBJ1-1	TGTGCCAGCTCATCGAAAGGGACAGCGAACACTGGGGCTTTCTTT	CASSSKGTANTGAFF
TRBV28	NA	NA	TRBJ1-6	TGTGCCAGCAGTTTATTAGGCAGGGAAGCGGCACCCCTCCACTTT	CASSLLGREAAPLHF
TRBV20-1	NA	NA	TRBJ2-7	TGCAGTGCTAGAACTCGGGCCTACGAGCAGTACTTC	CSARTRAYEQYF
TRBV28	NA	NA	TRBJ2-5	TGTGCCAGCAGCCAAAGGATAGGGGGGGCGATGGCCCAGTACTTC	CASSQRIGGAMAQYF
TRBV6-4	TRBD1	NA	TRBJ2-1	TGTGCCAGCAGTGTGTATGGACAGGGCAGCTCCTACAATGAGCAGTTCTTC	CASSVYGQGSSYNEQFF
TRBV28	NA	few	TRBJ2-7	TGTGCCAGCAGCTCCCGCCTCGGACTTATGGGCTCCTACGAGCAGTACTTC	CASSSRLGLMGSYEQYF
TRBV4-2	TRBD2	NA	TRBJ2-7	TGTGCCAGCAGCCCCCGGGGCACTAGCGGGGGGTCCTACGAGCAGTACTTC	CASSPRGTSGGSYEQYF
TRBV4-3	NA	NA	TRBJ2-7	TGCGCCAGCAGCACCTCCGCTGGTAGCTACGAGCAGTACTTC	CASSTSAGSYEQYF
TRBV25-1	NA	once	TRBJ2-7	TGTGCCAGCAGTGAATCCTCTGGGGGAAGGAACGAGCAGTACTTC	CASSESSGGRNEQYF
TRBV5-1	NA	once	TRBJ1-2	TGCGCCAGCAGCCCTGCGAGATCGGCCTATGGCTACACCTTC	CASSPARSAYGYTF
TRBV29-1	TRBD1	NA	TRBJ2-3	TGCAGCGTTGAAGAAGGGACAGGGAGCACAGATACGCAGTATTTT	CSVEEGTGSTDTQYF
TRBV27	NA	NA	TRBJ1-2	TGTGCCAGCAGTTTACGTTTTAACTATGGCTACACCTTC	CASSLRFNYGYTF
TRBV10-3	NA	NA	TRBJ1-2	TGTGCCATCCCGGCGGGGACGGGCTACACCTTC	CAIPAGTGYTF
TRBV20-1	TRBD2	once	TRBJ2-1	TGCAGTGCTAGAGATCCCCGGGGGGCCTACAATGAGCAGTTCTTC	CSARDPRGAYNEQFF
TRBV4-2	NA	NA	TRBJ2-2	TGTGCCAGCAGTCTCGGAGCCGGAGGCCAGATCGGGGAGCTGTTTTTT	CASSLGAGGQIGELFF
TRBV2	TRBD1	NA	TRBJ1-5	TGTGCCAGCAATGGACAGGGGAGCCAGCCCCAGCATTTT	CASNGQGSQPQHF